This TCR beta chain stems from a study of long-term antiretroviral therapy in people with HIV. Trimming shortened V by 0 bases and J by 3 bases, and 5 bases separated the two germline ends. This CDR3 region has 13 residues. CDR1 and CDR2 from the germline V gene are MNHEY and SVGAGI. The study, taken as a whole, reports: Pre-ART clonal expansion yielded clones that dominated the repertoire at all time points. Diversity remained lower than transplant donor controls, even though it increased after ART.

Comments on this clone: Its target is unknown.

Survey-level immunoSEQ v3.0 assays were run. Sequenced by immunoSEQ multiplex PCR; TCRdb stores in-frame clones only, minus some. The sample has about 22,000 clones; roughly 85% are singletons. Treatment for every participant with HIV took place in the United States. The source was unsorted PBMCs, collected 4.1 years after starting antiretroviral therapy. This chain joins TRBV6-5 and TRBJ1-2; D is unresolved. The sequence was collected from a woman in her 40s with HIV. The CDR3 here is CASSYSADYGYTF. The DNA of the CDR3 is TGTGCCAGCAGTTACTCGGCAGACTATGGCTACACCTTC.